Detailed here is one T cell receptor (beta chain). In assigning cohorts, the study relied on participant-reported clinical history. Per the original data handling: Reference gene primer amplification gave nucleated cell count estimates. Libraries were prepared by immunoSEQ multiplex PCR; TCRdb keeps only in-frame clonotypes and omits some of them. V and J calls and clone size are those listed in that table; D and trimming were worked out from the DNA. This table holds about 360,000 clones, 88% found once. The entry originates in a study of blood T cell repertoires in COVID-19. As for the study in general: Samples representing acute and convalescent COVID-19 were sourced from the United States, Italy and Spain. Sample material is recorded as cDNA or gDNA derived from T cells, B-cell-depleted T cells, or PBMCs.

Germline lookup yields CDR1 SGHKS and CDR2 YYEKEE (reference sequence). V was clipped by 0 bases and J by 4 bases; unmatched bases: 4. The CDR3 is 17 residues long. The sequenced material came from PBMCs or T cells enriched from blood (not recorded which). The chain recombines TRBV5-5 with TRBJ2-3; 14 nucleotides line up with TRBD2. The TCR originated in a woman aged 40 to 50 with acute COVID-19. In DNA, the CDR3 is TGTGCCAGCAGCTTGGAGCTGGGACTAGCGGGAGCAGATACGCAGTATTTT. Its protein product is CASSLELGLAGADTQYF.